One sample yielded the 11 T cell receptor beta chains listed below, sequenced in a study of T cell repertoires in breast cancer. The expanded emulsion RT-PCR method captured paired alpha and beta chains from CD8+ T cells. Blocking oligonucleotides added to a second nested PCR suppressed unpaired genes. TCRdb reprocessed the emulsion pairing reads with MiXCR, giving one entry per CDR3 protein. The table shows roughly 40,000 distinct CDR3 sequences, with 45% to 55% occurring only once. Sequenced sample: CD8+ T cells. The receptors come from a pool of human donors with breast cancer or a healthy control (not recorded which).

This chain uses TRBV6-9 with TRBJ2-5; no clear D gene. The CDR3 has 13 residues. Between the trimmed V and J ends, which lost 3 bases and 7 bases, there was a span of 12 bases. Germline CDR1 and CDR2: MNHGY and SVAAGI. The CDR3 DNA follows: TGTGCCAGCAGTTACGGGCGGAAAGGGACCCAGTACTTC. It codes for CASSYGRKGTQYF.

This clonotype occurred a few times. The chain couples TRBV20-1 to TRBJ1-3, with 7 bases matching TRBD1. CDR1 DFQATT and CDR2 SNEGSKA come from the germline V gene (reference sequence). V lost 4 bases and J lost 2; bases outside the gene matches: 8. The CDR3 extends over 15 amino acids. CDR3 protein: CSATPAQGAGNTIYF. The DNA of the CDR3 is TGCAGTGCTACGCCGGCCCAGGGGGCTGGAAACACCATATATTTT.

With respect to this clonotype: A much larger clone lies one base from this, so it may be a read error. The genes are TRBV7-9 and TRBJ2-3; a possible D gene is TRBD2 (6 bases). Deletions cut 8 bases from V and 4 bases from J, with 16 bases between. CDR1 is SEHNR, CDR2 FQNEAQ, per germline (reference sequence). This CDR3 region has 14 residues. The CDR3 reads CASGPMGGPDTQYF. CDR3 DNA: TGTGCCAGCGGCCCAATGGGGGGACCAGATACGCAGTATTTT.

This clonotype was seen a handful of times. The chain has TRBV7-6 and TRBJ2-7, with 7 bases matching TRBD2. The CDR3 covers 15 residues. The ends lost 5 bases at V and 4 bases at J; junction bases unmatched: 11. Germline lookup yields CDR1 SGHVS and CDR2 FNYEAQ. For the CDR3, the DNA is TGTGCCAGCAGCCGCCACGCCAGCGGGGATTACGAGCAGTACTTC. Translated: CASSRHASGDYEQYF. Using reference TRBV7-6 and TRBJ2-7 for the parts outside the CDR3, the full variable domain is GAGVSQSPRYKVTKRGQDVALRCDPISGHVSLYWYRQALGQGPEFLTYFNYEAQQDKSGLPNDRFSAERPEGSISTLTIQRTEQRDSAMYRCASSRHASGDYEQYFGPGTRLTVT.

With regard to this clonotype: Germline and junction disagree at one end, which may indicate a read error. The V and J genes are TRBV20-1 and TRBJ1-1; weak D call: TRBD1 (6 bases). The germline V gene has CDR1 DFQATT and CDR2 SNEGSKA (reference sequence). This CDR3 contains 14 residues. CDR3 protein: CSASMDSSNTEALF. Written as DNA, the CDR3 is TGCAGTGCTAGTATGGACAGCTCGAACACTGAAGCTCTCTTT.

In this sample, this clonotype turned up many times. The chain uses TRBV6-1 and TRBJ1-5, with D uncertain. V was clipped by 6 bases and J by 5 bases, with 11 bases between them. The CDR3 contains 13 residues. From germline, CDR1 is MNHNS and CDR2 SASEGT. CDR3 sequence (DNA): TGTGCCAGCAGGTGGACCGGAGATCAGCCCCAGCATTTT. It specifies CASRWTGDQPQHF.

This chain links TRBV13 with TRBJ2-7, with D possibly matching TRBD1 (5 bases). The V gene lost 2 bases and the J gene lost 6 bases, with 17 bases spanning the gap. Germline V CDR1 and CDR2: PRHDT, FYEKMQ (reference sequence). The CDR3 consists of 15 residues. The CDR3 sequence is CASSLRGSPQREQYF. CDR3 DNA sequence: TGTGCCAGCAGCTTAAGGGGCTCTCCCCAGCGCGAGCAGTACTTC.

This rearrangement joins TRBV19 to TRBJ2-1; perhaps TRBD2 as D (6 bases). The CDR3 extends over 17 amino acids. V was cut by 2 bases and J by 0 bases, with 14 bases left in between. Germline CDR1 LNHDA, CDR2 SQIVND (reference sequence). CDR3: CASSINGRDFSYNEQFF. The CDR3 bases are TGTGCCAGTAGTATAAACGGAAGGGACTTCTCCTACAATGAGCAGTTCTTC.

In regard to this clonotype: This clone may be a read error of a much larger clone one base away. This chain uses TRBV30 with TRBJ2-5; 9 bases fit TRBD1. J lost 5 bases, V lost 2 bases, and 9 bases had no gene match. This CDR3 region has 15 residues. Germline CDR1 reads GTSNPN; CDR2 reads SVGIG (reference sequence). DNA of the CDR3: TGTGCCTGGAGTCTTACCTCCGGGACAGGGGAGACCCAGTACTTC. Protein sequence: CAWSLTSGTGETQYF.

Of note for this clonotype: This may be a read error: a much more frequent sequence differs by one nucleotide. J is TRBJ2-1 and V is TRBV27; D unresolved. This CDR3 is 13 amino acids long. Trimming pared 2 bases from V and 6 bases from J, leaving 8 bases between. Germline loops: CDR1 MNHEY, CDR2 SMNVEV (reference sequence). The CDR3 region has the DNA TGTGCCAGCAGTTTAGGTAAGTCCAATGAGCAGTTCTTC. Translation: CASSLGKSNEQFF.

Many counts were recorded for this clonotype. The genes are TRBV24-1 and TRBJ2-1; possible D gene TRBD1, 6 bases. V lost 9 bases and J 4 bases, leaving 6 bases between the germline ends. Germline CDR1 KGHDR, CDR2 SFDVKD. The CDR3 covers 11 residues. The CDR3 reads CATGQYNEQFF. DNA of the CDR3: TGTGCCACCGGACAGTACAATGAGCAGTTCTTC.